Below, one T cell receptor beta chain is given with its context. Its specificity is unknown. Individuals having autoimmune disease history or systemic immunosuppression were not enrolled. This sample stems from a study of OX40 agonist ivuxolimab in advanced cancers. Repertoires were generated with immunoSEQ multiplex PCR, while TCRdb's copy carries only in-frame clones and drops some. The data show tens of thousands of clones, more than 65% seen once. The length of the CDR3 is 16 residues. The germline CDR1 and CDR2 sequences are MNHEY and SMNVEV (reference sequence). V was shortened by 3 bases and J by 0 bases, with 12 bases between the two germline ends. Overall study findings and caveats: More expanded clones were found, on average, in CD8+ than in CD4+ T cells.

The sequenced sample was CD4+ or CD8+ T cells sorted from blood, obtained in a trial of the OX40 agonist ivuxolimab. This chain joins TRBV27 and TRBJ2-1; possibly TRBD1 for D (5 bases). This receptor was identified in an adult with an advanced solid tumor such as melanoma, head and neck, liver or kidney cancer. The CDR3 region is CASSFPGQGSYNEQFF. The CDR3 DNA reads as TGTGCCAGCAGTTTTCCAGGGCAGGGCTCCTACAATGAGCAGTTCTTC.